The rows below give T cell receptor beta chains drawn from one sample of a study of cytomegalovirus exposure and HLA in healthy donors. Assay used: immunoSEQ multiplex PCR; TCRdb lists only in-frame clones, some missing. In the table there are about 150,000 clones, about 86% of which are singletons. Material: PBMCs. The source of these receptors is a human donor in good health. CDR3s leave out the opening cysteine and the closing phenylalanine or tryptophan. Each record gives: clone size, V gene, CDR3 protein. The size field is filled for only some rows; it gives once, few, many or a size class.

clone_size: -
v_call: TRBV5-1
cdr3_aa: ASSFQGQAPYNEQF

clone_size: -
v_call: TRBV7-9
cdr3_aa: ASSLLGGGPSYNEQF

clone_size: -
v_call: TRBV4-3
cdr3_aa: ASSQDRGPAGATDTQY

clone_size: -
v_call: TRBV10-3
cdr3_aa: AIATSEDTQY

clone_size: -
v_call: TRBV5-4
cdr3_aa: ASSLEGGRTEAF

clone_size: -
v_call: TRBV19
cdr3_aa: ASSRDYPEADTQY

clone_size: -
v_call: TRBV7-6
cdr3_aa: ASSSERGVVYGYT

clone_size: -
v_call: TRBV2
cdr3_aa: ASSPVARGGDTQY

clone_size: -
v_call: TRBV4-1
cdr3_aa: ASSRMPGTRNQPQH

clone_size: -
v_call: TRBV6-5
cdr3_aa: ASSYRRGRYTDTQY

clone_size: -
v_call: TRBV7-9
cdr3_aa: ASRPTGQGNYGYT

clone_size: once
v_call: TRBV6-4
cdr3_aa: ASSDSPSGENEQF

clone_size: -
v_call: TRBV28
cdr3_aa: ASTLQEGGGNQPQH

clone_size: once
v_call: TRBV2
cdr3_aa: ASSGPSGRGDQY

clone_size: -
v_call: TRBV7-6
cdr3_aa: ASSLVGLAGTEQF

clone_size: -
v_call: TRBV7-3
cdr3_aa: ASSVQENTEAF

clone_size: -
v_call: TRBV4-3
cdr3_aa: ASSHDRFNQPQH

clone_size: -
v_call: TRBV10-2
cdr3_aa: ASSESGSYEQY

clone_size: -
v_call: TRBV27
cdr3_aa: ASSLMASGVQETQY

clone_size: -
v_call: TRBV6-1
cdr3_aa: ASSTTGSSNQPQH

clone_size: -
v_call: TRBV27
cdr3_aa: ASRKGAAAEAF

clone_size: -
v_call: TRBV18
cdr3_aa: ASSATPLGISNQPQH

clone_size: -
v_call: TRBV14
cdr3_aa: ASSQNVRSGNTIY

clone_size: once
v_call: TRBV27
cdr3_aa: ASSLSAGEQHYGYT

clone_size: -
v_call: TRBV19
cdr3_aa: ASSPGTGHGYT

clone_size: -
v_call: TRBV5-6
cdr3_aa: ASSPQGDYGYT

clone_size: once
v_call: TRBV5-1
cdr3_aa: ASSPREAGKGFYNEQF

clone_size: -
v_call: TRBV6-5
cdr3_aa: ASSYTNRGWAEKLF

clone_size: -
v_call: TRBV7-3
cdr3_aa: ASSQTGTGVYEQY

clone_size: -
v_call: TRBV4-2
cdr3_aa: ASSRAREGRKVPYEQY

clone_size: -
v_call: TRBV7-3
cdr3_aa: ASSSTGGPRPNTEAF

clone_size: -
v_call: TRBV28
cdr3_aa: ASSSHSSSYNEQF

clone_size: -
v_call: TRBV18
cdr3_aa: ASSRTGDSPLH

clone_size: few
v_call: TRBV5-1
cdr3_aa: ASSLDSYGYT

clone_size: -
v_call: TRBV7-7
cdr3_aa: ASSPPVRRGRSWPPLEKLF

clone_size: -
v_call: TRBV4-1
cdr3_aa: ASSQIPGNTDTQY

clone_size: -
v_call: TRBV30
cdr3_aa: AGERRLAQETQY

clone_size: -
v_call: TRBV5-1
cdr3_aa: ASGENTEQY

clone_size: -
v_call: TRBV19
cdr3_aa: ASTTTGTFGQPQH

clone_size: -
v_call: TRBV10-3
cdr3_aa: AVWDRGEQF

clone_size: -
v_call: TRBV5-4
cdr3_aa: ASSLDGSGYNTIY

clone_size: -
v_call: TRBV28
cdr3_aa: ASSSFDSRAETQY

clone_size: -
v_call: TRBV2
cdr3_aa: ASSLHTRETQY

clone_size: few
v_call: TRBV29-1
cdr3_aa: GGEDNTEAF

clone_size: -
v_call: TRBV5-1
cdr3_aa: ASSQTGENTEAF

clone_size: few
v_call: TRBV7-9
cdr3_aa: ASSFSLTGWNEKLF

clone_size: -
v_call: TRBV11-2
cdr3_aa: ASSLDARGGYT

clone_size: -
v_call: TRBV29-1
cdr3_aa: SVEGRGHHYEQY

clone_size: -
v_call: TRBV6-5
cdr3_aa: ASSKGDRGPYEQY

clone_size: -
v_call: TRBV6-4
cdr3_aa: ASSERQGYSNQPQH

clone_size: -
v_call: TRBV28
cdr3_aa: ASSLMRQGRNTIY